This passage covers 30 T cell receptor beta chains from one sample sequenced in a study of CD8 T cells in ankylosing spondylitis. TCRdb analysed the 5' RACE reads with MiXCR anew, one entry per CDR3 protein. The sample includes roughly 91,000 distinct CDR3 sequences, almost 8.5% of them seen just once. The sequencing sample was made of blood, either unsorted or a sorted T cell fraction (not recorded which). All receptors come from a male donor with ankylosing spondylitis or in good health (not recorded which).

At least ten counts were recorded for this clonotype. V is TRBV5-5 and J is TRBJ1-5; a possible D gene is TRBD1 (6 bases). Trimming removed 6 bases from V and 3 bases from J, with 16 bases in between. The CDR3 consists of 15 residues. CDR1 SGHKS and CDR2 YYEKEE come from the germline V gene (reference sequence). The CDR3 loop is CASIFEVGANQPQHF. CDR3 in DNA: TGTGCCAGCATCTTTGAGGTGGGGGCCAATCAGCCCCAGCATTTT.

This clonotype was recorded many times. The rearrangement joins TRBV27 to TRBJ2-1, with 10 bases that match TRBD2. There are 18 residues in the CDR3. V dropped 5 bases and J dropped 7; count of bases not matched to a gene: 17. Germline lookup yields CDR1 MNHEY and CDR2 SMNVEV (reference sequence). The CDR3 nucleotides are TGTGCCAGCAGTCCACGTATCCAGCGGGGGGGCCCTGGGAATGAGCAGTTCTTC. Amino acids: CASSPRIQRGGPGNEQFF.

This clonotype was counted at least ten times. V is TRBV7-8 and J is TRBJ2-2, with 8 positions matching TRBD2. The CDR3 contains 19 residues. The V and J ends lost 1 base and 4 bases, in that order; junction bases with no gene match: 14. CDR1 is SGHVS and CDR2 is FQNEAQ in the germline V gene. CDR3 region: CASSLVTVGLAKPTGELFF. In DNA, the CDR3 is TGTGCCAGCAGCTTAGTTACGGTTGGACTAGCTAAACCCACCGGGGAGCTGTTTTTT.

The chain employs TRBV30 and TRBJ2-2; TRBD1 is a possible D gene (6 bases). The germline V and J ends were trimmed by 2 bases and 6 bases, with 7 bases remaining between them. Germline V gene lookup returns CDR1 GTSNPN and CDR2 SVGIG (reference sequence). CDR3 length: 12 residues. CDR3 in DNA: TGTGCCTGGAGTAAGGGGGCCGGGGAGCTGTTTTTT. Protein: CAWSKGAGELFF.

This clonotype was seen at least ten times. V and J are TRBV4-3 and TRBJ1-6; 7 nucleotides align to TRBD1. V lost 4 bases and J lost 0; bases outside the gene matches: 9. Per the germline V gene, CDR1 is LGHNA and CDR2 is YSLEER. This CDR3 has 18 residues. The CDR3 here is CASSLTGSRSSYNSPLHF. In DNA form, the CDR3 reads TGCGCCAGCAGCCTGACAGGGTCCCGGAGCTCCTATAATTCACCCCTCCACTTT.

This clonotype was counted at least ten times. The chain has TRBV12-3 or TRBV12-4 and TRBJ1-4; unclear D gene. This CDR3 comprises 15 residues. V was shortened by 4 bases and J by 3 bases, with 12 bases between the two germline ends. CDR3 in amino acids: CASSSASVPNEKLFF. CDR3 nucleotide sequence: TGTGCCAGCAGTTCAGCTTCGGTGCCTAATGAAAAACTGTTTTTT.

This clonotype was found once. One base away lies a much larger clone, so this may be a sequencing read error. The V call is TRBV6-5, the J call TRBJ1-5; no reliable D call. The CDR3 is 14 amino acids. Germline loops: CDR1 MNHEY, CDR2 SVGAGI. The CDR3 here is CAGSFDVSNQPQHF. In DNA form, the CDR3 reads TGTGCCGGCAGTTTCGACGTTAGCAATCAGCCCCAGCATTTT.

This clonotype was picked up many times. The rearrangement links TRBV5-1 to TRBJ2-2; 10 positions match TRBD2. The CDR3 runs to 16 residues. The germline V gene has CDR1 SGHRS and CDR2 YFSETQ. With 2 bases clipped from V and 1 base from J, the junction kept 2 bases outside the gene matches. CDR3 nucleotide sequence: TGCGCCAGCAGCTTCCGACTAGCGGGGAACACCGGGGAGCTGTTTTTT. Its protein product is CASSFRLAGNTGELFF.

This clonotype has a count of ten or more. The V gene is TRBV12-5, the J gene TRBJ2-5; 8 bases agree with TRBD2. V was clipped by 7 bases and J by 5 bases; unmatched bases: 6. The CDR3 covers 13 residues. Germline values: CDR1 LGHNT, CDR2 FRNRAP. CDR3 amino acids: CASARGGEETQYF. CDR3 DNA: TGTGCTAGTGCACGGGGGGGCGAGGAGACCCAGTACTTC.

J is TRBJ2-7 and V is TRBV18; 13 bases fit TRBD2. The trim removed 6 bases at V and 3 bases at J, leaving 8 bases unmatched. In germline, CDR1 is KGHSH, CDR2 LQKENI. The CDR3 length is 16 residues. The CDR3 reads CASSLRTSGRGYEQYF. CDR3 in DNA: TGTGCCAGCTCCCTCAGGACTAGCGGGAGAGGCTACGAGCAGTACTTC. The variable domain in full, with the rest retrieved from reference TRBV18 and TRBJ2-7, is NAGVMQNPRHLVRRRGQEARLRCSPMKGHSHVYWYRQLPEEGLKFMVYLQKENIIDESGMPKERFSAEFPKEGPSILRIQQVVRGDSAAYFCASSLRTSGRGYEQYFGPGTRLTVT.

This clonotype was counted at least ten times. V usage is TRBV10-3 and J usage is TRBJ2-7; 7 positions match TRBD2. Germline loops: CDR1 ENHRY, CDR2 SYGVKD. Trimming took 2 bases from V and 0 from J; bases not matched to a gene: 1. This CDR3 has 14 amino acids. The CDR3 coding sequence is TGTGCCATCAGTGAGGCGGGAGACTCCTACGAGCAGTACTTC. It codes for CAISEAGDSYEQYF.

This clonotype was detected ten times or more. The germline gene is not matched at one end of the junction; a read error may be the cause. The J gene is TRBJ2-5, the V gene TRBV7-2, with D possibly matching TRBD2 (5 bases). Germline CDR1 reads SGHTA; CDR2 reads FQGNSA. The CDR3 runs 12 residues. The CDR3 DNA sequence: TGTGCCAGCAGCCTAGCTAGAAAGACCCAGTACTTC. Protein: CASSLARKTQYF.

There are many counts of this clonotype. V usage is TRBV12-5 and J usage is TRBJ2-5; the D is unclear. V was clipped by 1 base and J by 5 bases, with 8 bases between them. The CDR3 runs 13 residues. Germline CDR1 LGHNT, CDR2 FRNRAP. The DNA for the CDR3 is TGTGCTAGTGGTTTGGGTAGGCGGGAGACCCAGTACTTC. It codes for CASGLGRRETQYF.

This clonotype has a count of ten or more. V usage is TRBV6-1 and J usage is TRBJ1-1; tentatively, D is TRBD1 (6 bases). The CDR3 extends over 13 amino acids. Per the germline V gene, CDR1 is MNHNS and CDR2 is SASEGT. V lost 8 bases and J lost 5, with 15 bases in between. The DNA for the CDR3 is TGTGCCAGCCGGAGGGGGGGAAGTACTGAAGCTTTCTTT. Its translation: CASRRGGSTEAFF.

This clonotype was seen many times. DNA of the CDR3: TGTGCCAGCAGTTTTTCTTGGTCGAGACTTCTAATCCAAGAGACCCAGTACTTC. It specifies CASSFSWSRLLIQETQYF. The chain links TRBV28 to TRBJ2-5; D is undetermined. CDR1 is MDHEN, CDR2 SYDVKM, per germline. V lost 3 bases, J lost 1 base, and 21 bases lay in between. This CDR3 has 18 residues.

This clonotype was recorded at least ten times. CDR3: CASSRAWELFF. The CDR3 DNA reads as TGTGCCAGCAGCCGCGCCTGGGAGCTGTTTTTT. The chain is built from TRBV2 and TRBJ2-2; D unresolved. This CDR3 comprises 11 residues. Germline V gives CDR1 SNHLY, CDR2 FYNNEI. The germline V and J ends were trimmed by 6 bases and 9 bases, with 8 bases remaining between them.

This clonotype was observed a few times. The gene calls are TRBV5-8 and TRBJ2-7, with TRBD2 as a possible D gene (6 bases). The CDR3 has 13 amino acids. Germline V CDR1 and CDR2: SGHTS, YDEGEE. V was cut by 4 bases and J by 6 bases, with 14 bases left in between. Here the CDR3 DNA reads TGTGCCAGCAGCCCCGAGGCGGGGTTCGAGCAGTACTTC. It is translated as CASSPEAGFEQYF.

This clonotype was detected many times. The V gene is TRBV7-2, the J gene TRBJ1-5, with TRBD1 matching 8 bases. V shed 5 bases, J shed 0 bases, and the junction held 6 bases outside the gene matches. Germline V gives CDR1 SGHTA, CDR2 FQGNSA. This CDR3 spans 16 amino acids. The CDR3 loop is CASSVSGGYSNQPQHF. CDR3 nucleotide sequence: TGTGCCAGCAGCGTCTCAGGGGGCTATAGCAATCAGCCCCAGCATTTT. Full variable domain (outside the CDR3, taken from reference TRBV7-2 and TRBJ1-5): GAGVSQSPSNKVTEKGKDVELRCDPISGHTALYWYRQSLGQGLEFLIYFQGNSAPDKSGLPSDRFSAERTGGSVSTLTIQRTQQEDSAVYLCASSVSGGYSNQPQHFGDGTRLSIL.

This clonotype was detected many times. The rearrangement uses TRBV5-1 and TRBJ2-7; possibly TRBD1 for D (6 bases). Per germline, CDR1 SGHRS and CDR2 YFSETQ. V was cut by 0 bases and J by 3 bases, with 13 bases left in between. CDR3 length equals 15 residues. CDR3 sequence: CASSLALDSSYEQYF. The CDR3 nucleotides read TGCGCCAGCAGCTTGGCCCTGGACAGCAGCTACGAGCAGTACTTC.

This clonotype has ten or more counts. The chain links TRBV5-1 to TRBJ2-3, with D perhaps TRBD1 or TRBD2 (5 bases each). V gave up 4 bases and J gave up 1 base, with 13 bases separating them. This CDR3 spans 15 amino acids. The V gene's germline CDR1 is SGHRS and CDR2 YFSETQ. The CDR3 bases are TGCGCCAGCAGCCACGGGACGGACCGCACAGATACGCAGTATTTT. The encoded protein is CASSHGTDRTDTQYF.

This clonotype was found many times. The chain carries TRBV5-6 and TRBJ1-4; 7 positions match TRBD1. Germline V gene sequence: CDR1 SGHDT, CDR2 YYEEEE. This CDR3 has 16 amino acids. V trimming: 4 bases; J trimming: 8 bases; junction bases outside the gene matches: 14. Here the CDR3 reads CASSNSGTASEEKLFF. CDR3 nucleotides: TGTGCCAGCAGCAACTCCGGGACAGCCTCGGAAGAAAAACTGTTTTTT.

At least ten counts were recorded for this clonotype. This chain connects TRBV5-6 to TRBJ1-2; D unresolved. Looked up from germline, CDR1 is SGHDT and CDR2 is YYEEEE. Trimming removed 0 bases from V and 5 bases from J, with 35 bases in between. The CDR3 covers 22 residues. The DNA of the CDR3 is TGTGCCAGCAGCTTGGGACGAAGGTGGGGTTTTGCGAGGTCCGTGGAACCATATGGCTACACCTTC. This sequence encodes CASSLGRRWGFARSVEPYGYTF. Based on the CDR3 plus reference TRBV5-6 and TRBJ1-2, the full variable domain is DAGVTQSPTHLIKTRGQQVTLRCSPKSGHDTVSWYQQALGQGPQFIFQYYEEEERQRGNFPDRFSGHQFPNYSSELNVNALLLGDSALYLCASSLGRRWGFARSVEPYGYTFGSGTRLTVV.

The CDR3 reads CASSLTNSPGGYTF. CDR3 DNA sequence: TGTGCCAGCAGTTTGACAAACTCCCCCGGCGGCTACACCTTC. This chain joins TRBV6-2 or TRBV6-3 and TRBJ1-2; D is undetermined. CDR1 and CDR2 from the germline V gene are MNHEY and SVGEGT. The CDR3 is made up of 14 amino acids. V lost 4 bases and J 8 bases, leaving 17 bases between the germline ends.

To note about this clonotype: One end of the junction fails to match germline, which may point to a read error. This chain links TRBV28 with TRBJ2-5; 11 nucleotides line up with TRBD1. The length of the CDR3 is 15 residues. The V gene's germline CDR1 is MDHEN and CDR2 SYDVKM. Here the CDR3 DNA reads TGTGTCAGCTCCTTCTGGACAGGGGGCCAAGAGACCCAGCACTTC. This codes for CVSSFWTGGQETQHF.

The chain is built from TRBV25-1 and TRBJ1-5; D is possibly TRBD1 (5 bases). CDR1 and CDR2 from the germline V gene are MGHDK and SYGVNS. The length of the CDR3 is 13 residues. V shed 4 bases and J shed 6 bases, with 10 bases lying between them. CDR3 DNA: TGTGCCAGCAGTGGGGGCAGCGGTCAGCCCCAGCATTTT. The encoded protein is CASSGGSGQPQHF.

This clonotype was seen repeatedly, ten times or more. The rearrangement joins TRBV5-5 to TRBJ1-1; D is unclear. V lost 2 bases and J lost 1, with 9 bases in between. The CDR3 spans 14 residues. The germline gives CDR1 SGHKS, CDR2 YYEKEE (reference sequence). In DNA form, the CDR3 reads TGTGCCAGCAGCTTAGGCCCACCGAACACTGAAGCTTTCTTT. Translated: CASSLGPPNTEAFF.

This clonotype showed up many times. The chain joins TRBV5-1 to TRBJ2-3; unclear D gene. The CDR3 spans 13 residues. V lost 0 bases and J lost 0, with 2 bases in between. Germline CDR1 is SGHRS and CDR2 is YFSETQ. The CDR3 DNA reads TGCGCCAGCAGCTTGGACAGCACAGATACGCAGTATTTT. The encoded protein is CASSLDSTDTQYF.

This clonotype was recorded only once. Since a much larger clone is just one base distant, this may be a read error. V usage is TRBV20-1 and J usage is TRBJ2-5; 7 positions agree with TRBD1. Germline lookup yields CDR1 DFQATT and CDR2 SNEGSKA (reference sequence). This CDR3 is built from 13 residues. CDR3: CSAHRGQQEAQYF. The CDR3 DNA reads as TGCAGTGCTCACCGGGGACAGCAAGAGGCCCAGTACTTC.

This clonotype was seen many times. The rearrangement joins TRBV29-1 to TRBJ1-4; D uncertain. V lost 4 bases and J lost 3, with 6 bases in between. CDR1 and CDR2 (germline): SQVTM, ANQGSEA. The CDR3 has 12 amino acids. The CDR3 coding sequence is TGCAGCGTTGGGCATCCTAATGAAAAACTGTTTTTT. This gives the protein CSVGHPNEKLFF. Variable domain in full (rest from reference TRBV29-1 and TRBJ1-4): SAVISQKPSRDICQRGTSLTIQCQVDSQVTMMFWYRQQPGQSLTLIATANQGSEATYESGFVIDKFPISRPNLTFSTLTVSNMSPEDSSIYLCSVGHPNEKLFFGSGTQLSVL.

This clonotype was detected ten times or more. The chain has TRBV24-1 and TRBJ2-1, with 11 positions matching TRBD2. CDR1 and CDR2 (germline): KGHDR, SFDVKD. This CDR3 region has 17 residues. V shed 2 bases and J 0 bases; nucleotides not matched to a gene: 2. Written as DNA, the CDR3 is TGTGCCACCAGTGATTCTGGACTAGCGGGCTCCTACAATGAGCAGTTCTTC. Translating gives CATSDSGLAGSYNEQFF.